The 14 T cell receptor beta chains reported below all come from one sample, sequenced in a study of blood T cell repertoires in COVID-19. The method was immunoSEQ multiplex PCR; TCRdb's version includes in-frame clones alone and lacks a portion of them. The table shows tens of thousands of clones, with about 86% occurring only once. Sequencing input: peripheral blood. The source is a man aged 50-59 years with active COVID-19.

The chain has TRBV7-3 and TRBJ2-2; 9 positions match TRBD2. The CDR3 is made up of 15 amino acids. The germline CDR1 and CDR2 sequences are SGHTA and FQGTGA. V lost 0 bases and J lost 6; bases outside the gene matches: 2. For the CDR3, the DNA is TGTGCCAGCAGCTTAACAGCGGGAGGTGCCGGGGAGCTGTTTTTT. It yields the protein CASSLTAGGAGELFF.

The CDR3 is CASSLWAGEGAGELFF. The CDR3 coding sequence is TGTGCCAGCAGTTTATGGGCGGGAGAGGGGGCCGGGGAGCTGTTTTTT. The V and J genes are TRBV28 and TRBJ2-2; D is possibly TRBD2 (7 bases). There are 16 residues in the CDR3. V lost 0 bases to trimming and J lost 6 bases, with 14 bases between them. Germline CDR1 reads MDHEN; CDR2 reads SYDVKM.

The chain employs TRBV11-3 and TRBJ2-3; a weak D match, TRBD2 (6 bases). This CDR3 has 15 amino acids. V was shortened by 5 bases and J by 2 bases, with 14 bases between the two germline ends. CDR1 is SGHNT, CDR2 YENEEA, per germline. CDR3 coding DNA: TGTGCCAGCAGCCTTAACCGCGGGGCCACAGATACGCAGTATTTT. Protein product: CASSLNRGATDTQYF.

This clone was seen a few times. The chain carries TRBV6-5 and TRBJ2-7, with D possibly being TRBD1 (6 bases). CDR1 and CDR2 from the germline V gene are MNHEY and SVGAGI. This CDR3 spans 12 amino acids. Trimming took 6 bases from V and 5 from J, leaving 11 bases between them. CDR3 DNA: TGTGCCAGCAGCTCCAACAGGGACGAGCAGTACTTC. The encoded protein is CASSSNRDEQYF.

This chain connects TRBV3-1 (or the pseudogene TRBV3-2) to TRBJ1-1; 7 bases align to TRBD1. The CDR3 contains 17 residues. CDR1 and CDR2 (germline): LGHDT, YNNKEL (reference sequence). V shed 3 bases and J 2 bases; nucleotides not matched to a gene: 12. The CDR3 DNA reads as TGTGCCAGCAGCCAGCCGGATCCGGGACAGAGTAACACTGAAGCTTTCTTT. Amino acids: CASSQPDPGQSNTEAFF.

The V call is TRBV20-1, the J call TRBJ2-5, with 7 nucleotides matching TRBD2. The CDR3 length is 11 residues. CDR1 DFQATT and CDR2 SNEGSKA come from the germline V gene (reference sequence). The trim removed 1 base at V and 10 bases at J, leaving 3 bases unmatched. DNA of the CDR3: TGCAGTGCTAGAGGAGGGAGGGACCAGTACTTC. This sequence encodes CSARGGRDQYF.

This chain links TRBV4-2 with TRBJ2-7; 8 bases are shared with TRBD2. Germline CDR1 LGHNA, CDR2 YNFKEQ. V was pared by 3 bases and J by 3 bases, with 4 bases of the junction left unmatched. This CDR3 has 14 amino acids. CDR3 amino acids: CASSHPGGDYEQYF. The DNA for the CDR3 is TGTGCCAGCAGCCACCCGGGAGGGGACTACGAGCAGTACTTC.

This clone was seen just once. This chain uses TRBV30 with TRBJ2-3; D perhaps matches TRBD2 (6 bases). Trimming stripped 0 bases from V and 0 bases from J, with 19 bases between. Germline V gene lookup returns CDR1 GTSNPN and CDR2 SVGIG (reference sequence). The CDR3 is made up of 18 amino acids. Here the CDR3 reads CAWSVPRSYRGSTDTQYF. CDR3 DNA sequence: TGTGCCTGGAGTGTACCTAGAAGTTACCGGGGGAGCACAGATACGCAGTATTTT.

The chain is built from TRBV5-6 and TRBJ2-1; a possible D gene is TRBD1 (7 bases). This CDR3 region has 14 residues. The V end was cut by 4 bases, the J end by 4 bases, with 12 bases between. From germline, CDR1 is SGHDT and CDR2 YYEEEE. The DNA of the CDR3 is TGTGCCAGCAGCCGGGCGGGACAGTACAATGAGCAGTTCTTC. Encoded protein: CASSRAGQYNEQFF.

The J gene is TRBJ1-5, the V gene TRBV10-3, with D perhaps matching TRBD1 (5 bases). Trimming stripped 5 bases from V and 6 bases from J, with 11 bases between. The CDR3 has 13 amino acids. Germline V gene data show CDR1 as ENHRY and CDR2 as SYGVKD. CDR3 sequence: CAISSGISQPQHF. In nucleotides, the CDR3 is TGTGCCATCAGTTCAGGGATAAGTCAGCCCCAGCATTTT.

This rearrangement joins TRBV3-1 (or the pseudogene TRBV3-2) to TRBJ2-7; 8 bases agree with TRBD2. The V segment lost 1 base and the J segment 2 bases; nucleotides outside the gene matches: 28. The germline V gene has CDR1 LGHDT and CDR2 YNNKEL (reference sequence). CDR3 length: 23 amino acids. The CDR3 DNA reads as TGTGCCAGCAGCCAAGGTCGCAGGCTCTCTAGCCCGGGAATACTAGCGGCCACCTACGAGCAGTACTTC. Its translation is CASSQGRRLSSPGILAATYEQYF.

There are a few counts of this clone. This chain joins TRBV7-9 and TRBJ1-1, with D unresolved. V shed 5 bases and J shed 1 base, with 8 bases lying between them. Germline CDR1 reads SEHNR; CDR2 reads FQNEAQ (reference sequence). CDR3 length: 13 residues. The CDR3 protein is CASSEARNTEAFF. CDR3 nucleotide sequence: TGTGCCAGCAGCGAAGCAAGGAACACTGAAGCTTTCTTT.

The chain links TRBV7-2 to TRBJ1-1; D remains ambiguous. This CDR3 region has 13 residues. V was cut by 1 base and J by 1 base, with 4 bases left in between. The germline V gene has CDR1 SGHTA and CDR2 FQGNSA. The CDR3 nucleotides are TGTGCCAGCAGCTTAGATCGGAACACTGAAGCTTTCTTT. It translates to CASSLDRNTEAFF.

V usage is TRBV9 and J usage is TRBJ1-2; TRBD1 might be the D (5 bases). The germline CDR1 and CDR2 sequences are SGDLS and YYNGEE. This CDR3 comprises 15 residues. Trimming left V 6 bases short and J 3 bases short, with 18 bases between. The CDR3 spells CASTFQGEQDYGYTF. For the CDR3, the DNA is TGTGCCAGCACCTTTCAGGGCGAGCAGGACTATGGCTACACCTTC.